The 30 T cell receptor beta chains below all came from one sample that was sequenced in a study of read filtering for tumor transcriptome and immune sequencing. This library used 300 to 450 ng RNA and molecular barcoded adaptors spanning alpha/delta and beta/gamma chains. Each CDR3 protein gets one entry after TCRdb re-called the reads with MiXCR. The data hold 30,000 to 45,000 distinct CDR3 sequences, with around an eighth observed a single time. Sequenced material: a population of CD138-negative cells sorted from bone marrow. These receptors were taken from a donor aged 40 or over with multiple myeloma.

In this sample, this clonotype turned up many times. The CDR3 sequence is CSASGTLNQPQHF. CDR3 DNA: TGCAGTGCTTCCGGGACACTCAATCAGCCCCAGCATTTT. V is TRBV20-1 and J is TRBJ1-5; D may be TRBD1 (6 bases). Trimming shortened V by 5 bases and J by 3 bases, and 11 bases separated the two germline ends. The CDR3 has 13 amino acids. Germline lookup yields CDR1 DFQATT and CDR2 SNEGSKA (reference sequence).

In this sample, this clonotype turned up many times. The rearrangement joins TRBV7-8 to TRBJ2-2, with TRBD2 as a possible D gene (6 bases). This CDR3 is 16 amino acids long. V was pared by 4 bases and J by 4 bases, with 16 bases between. The germline V gene encodes CDR1 SGHVS and CDR2 FQNEAQ. DNA for the CDR3: TGTGCCAGCAGCTCTGGGCTAGCGCAATTCACCGGGGAGCTGTTTTTT. It is translated as CASSSGLAQFTGELFF.

The rearrangement links TRBV19 to TRBJ2-2, with a tentative D call TRBD1 (6 bases). The CDR3 covers 16 residues. Germline lookup yields CDR1 LNHDA and CDR2 SQIVND (reference sequence). With 7 bases removed from V and 1 base from J, the gap between germline ends came to 16 bases. CDR3 coding DNA: TGTGCCAGTACCGGAACCGGGACACTGAACACCGGGGAGCTGTTTTTT. Encoded protein: CASTGTGTLNTGELFF.

This clonotype was counted ten times or more. The chain is built from TRBV7-9 and TRBJ2-5; 8 bases line up with TRBD1. Germline values: CDR1 SEHNR, CDR2 FQNEAQ (reference sequence). The J segment lost 4 bases and the V segment lost 5 bases, leaving 6 bases of the junction unmatched. This CDR3 region has 14 residues. CDR3 sequence reads: CASSHGQGRETQYF. Written as DNA, the CDR3 is TGTGCCAGCAGCCACGGACAGGGAAGAGAGACCCAGTACTTC.

In this sample, this clonotype turned up many times. The rearrangement joins TRBV11-2 to TRBJ2-7, with 14 bases fitting TRBD2. The CDR3 is 15 residues long. In germline, CDR1 is SGHAT, CDR2 FQNNGV. V lost 4 bases, J lost 7 bases, and 6 bases stayed unmatched. CDR3 nucleotide sequence: TGTGCCAGCAGCTCGGGACTAGCGGGAGTAGGGGAGCAGTACTTC. It is translated as CASSSGLAGVGEQYF.

This chain links TRBV20-1 with TRBJ2-7; 9 positions agree with TRBD1. Unmatched junction bases numbered 4, after V lost 4 bases and J lost 0 bases. CDR1 is DFQATT, CDR2 SNEGSKA, per germline (reference sequence). The CDR3 consists of 14 residues. Here the CDR3 reads CSATDRGSSYEQYF. For the CDR3, the DNA is TGCAGTGCTACCGACAGGGGGAGCTCCTACGAGCAGTACTTC.

CDR3 amino acids: CSAGILTDTQYF. CDR3 in DNA: TGCAGTGCTGGTATCCTCACAGATACGCAGTATTTT. The V gene is TRBV20-1, the J gene TRBJ2-3, with D hard to call. CDR1 and CDR2 (germline): DFQATT, SNEGSKA (reference sequence). With 5 bases removed from V and 2 bases from J, the gap between germline ends came to 8 bases. The CDR3 spans 12 residues.

About this clonotype: An end of the junction does not agree with germline; a read error may underlie this. The chain has TRBV6-1 and TRBJ2-1; the D gene could be TRBD1 or TRBD2 (5 bases each). CDR3 length: 14 amino acids. The germline V gene has CDR1 MNHNS and CDR2 SASEGT. CDR3 loop: CANSELGRGNEQFF. The CDR3 coding sequence is TGTGCCAACAGTGAATTGGGCCGGGGCAACGAGCAGTTCTTC.

This clonotype was recorded at least ten times. V is TRBV4-1 and J is TRBJ2-6; D is ambiguous. Between the trimmed V and J ends, which lost 8 bases and 0 bases, there was a span of 8 bases. Germline V gene data show CDR1 as MGHRA and CDR2 as YSYEKL. This CDR3 is built from 14 residues. CDR3 DNA sequence: TGCGCCAGCTCCCGAAACTCTGGGGCCAACGTCCTGACTTTC. The encoded protein is CASSRNSGANVLTF.

This clonotype was detected many times. Written as DNA, the CDR3 is TGCAGTGCTAGAGATGGGGAACGGCAGGGTAATCAGCCCCAGCATTTT. Its translation is CSARDGERQGNQPQHF. V gene TRBV20-1 combines with J gene TRBJ1-5; TRBD1 might be the D (5 bases). Trimming took off 0 bases at V and 4 bases at J, with 16 bases between the two ends. This CDR3 is built from 16 residues. The germline V gene encodes CDR1 DFQATT and CDR2 SNEGSKA (reference sequence).

This clonotype was seen many times. The rearrangement links TRBV11-2 to TRBJ1-4, with D tentatively TRBD1 (5 bases). V was pared by 5 bases and J by 7 bases, with 14 bases between. Germline-derived CDR1 and CDR2 are SGHAT and FQNNGV. The CDR3 spans 14 residues. This chain's CDR3 is CASSIQAWGEKLFF. The CDR3 DNA reads TGTGCCAGCAGCATACAGGCCTGGGGTGAAAAACTGTTTTTT.

This clonotype was recorded at least ten times. The chain has TRBV12-3 or TRBV12-4 and TRBJ2-1; D not certain. CDR3 size: 14 residues. Trimming left V 1 base short and J 5 bases short, with 9 bases between. CDR3: CASSLGQAHNEQFF. The CDR3 DNA reads as TGTGCCAGCAGTTTAGGGCAGGCCCACAATGAGCAGTTCTTC.

This clonotype was detected ten times or more. The J gene is TRBJ1-4, the V gene TRBV11-2; 8 bases are shared with TRBD1. This CDR3 spans 14 amino acids. J gave up 5 bases and V 6 bases, and 5 bases lay outside the gene matches. The germline V gene has CDR1 SGHAT and CDR2 FQNNGV. CDR3 sequence (DNA): TGTGCCAGCAGGCACCGGGACAGGAATGAAAAACTGTTTTTT. Translating it yields CASRHRDRNEKLFF.

The genes are TRBV7-2 and TRBJ2-5; 9 bases agree with TRBD2. This CDR3 spans 18 amino acids. J gave up 6 bases and V 0 bases, and 14 bases lay outside the gene matches. CDR1 and CDR2 (germline): SGHTA, FQGNSA. The CDR3 region is CASSLASRRASGMKTQYF. CDR3 nucleotide sequence: TGTGCCAGCAGCTTAGCGTCGAGGAGGGCTAGCGGGATGAAGACCCAGTACTTC.

The table lists this clonotype with many counts. This chain connects TRBV28 to TRBJ1-5, with D possibly being TRBD1 (5 bases). The CDR3 loop spans 14 amino acids. Germline CDR1 reads MDHEN; CDR2 reads SYDVKM. The V and J ends lost 2 bases and 6 bases respectively, with 11 bases between them. The CDR3 DNA is TGTGCCAGCAGTTTAAATTTGGGGGTTCAGCCCCAGCATTTT. Translated: CASSLNLGVQPQHF.

This clonotype was recorded many times. The rearrangement links TRBV7-3 to TRBJ2-5; 14 positions match TRBD2. The CDR3 runs to 16 residues. Germline-derived CDR1 and CDR2 are SGHTA and FQGTGA. The ends lost 4 bases at V and 5 bases at J; junction bases unmatched: 6. This chain's CDR3 is CASSSGLAGEAETQYF. The DNA for the CDR3 is TGTGCCAGCAGCTCGGGACTAGCGGGAGAAGCCGAGACCCAGTACTTC. The complete variable domain, with remaining parts taken from reference TRBV7-3 and TRBJ2-5, reads GAGVSQTPSNKVTEKGKYVELRCDPISGHTALYWYRQSLGQGPEFLIYFQGTGAADDSGLPNDRFFAVRPEGSVSTLKIQRTERGDSAVYLCASSSGLAGEAETQYFGPGTRLLVL.

The J gene is TRBJ2-1, the V gene TRBV6-1; 9 nucleotides align to TRBD2. The CDR3 is made up of 15 amino acids. Losses at the gene ends were 7 bases for V and 4 bases for J; bases not matched to a gene: 8. Germline V gene lookup returns CDR1 MNHNS and CDR2 SASEGT. CDR3 sequence (DNA): TGTGCCAGCACCAGAGGACTAGCGTTATACAATGAGCAGTTCTTC. This sequence encodes CASTRGLALYNEQFF.

A few counts support this clonotype. Possible read error: a much larger clone is one base away. This chain uses TRBV6-4 with TRBJ1-1, with 7 bases lining up with TRBD1. V dropped 6 bases and J dropped 4; count of bases not matched to a gene: 5. This CDR3 spans 13 amino acids. CDR1 and CDR2 from the germline V gene are MRHNA and SNTAGT. The DNA of the CDR3 is TGTGCCAGCAGGGGACAGACGAGCACTGAAGCTTTCTTT. Its translation is CASRGQTSTEAFF.

A word on this clonotype: The conserved phenylalanine or tryptophan normally closing the CDR3 is absent here, so this likely arose from a read error. The DNA is left out, because the CDR3 cannot be placed on it with certainty; the CDR3 is given as TCRdb lists it. V usage is TRBV29-1 and J usage is TRBJ2-1; the DNA was not compared with TRBD1, the D call given in the table. Looked up from germline, CDR1 is SQVTM and CDR2 is ANQGSEA. The CDR3 is 13 residues long, ends included. The CDR3 loop is CSVPRDREFEQLS.

This clonotype showed up many times. J is TRBJ2-1 and V is TRBV7-3; 16 bases map to TRBD2. The CDR3 runs 20 residues. CDR1 is SGHTA, CDR2 FQGTGA, per germline. V lost 1 base to trimming and J lost 5 bases; unmatched junction nucleotides: 11. The DNA of the CDR3 is TGTGCCAGCAGCTTAAGCCGTAGGGGACTAGCGGGAGGGCCGAACAATGAGCAGTTCTTC. Protein sequence: CASSLSRRGLAGGPNNEQFF.

Notes on this clonotype: A much larger clone differs from this one at a single base, so this may be a read error. V usage is TRBV7-3 and J usage is TRBJ1-1; weak D call: TRBD1 (5 bases). The V and J ends lost 6 bases and 9 bases respectively, with 20 bases between them. Germline CDR1 is SGHTA and CDR2 is FQGTGA. The CDR3 sequence is 14 residues long. CDR3 nucleotides: TGTGCCAGCAGTACCAGGACACCGCCCCCGAAAGCTTTCTTT. This codes for CASSTRTPPPKAFF.

This clonotype was observed many times. The chain links TRBV7-2 to TRBJ2-3; 12 bases fit TRBD2. V was pared by 4 bases and J by 5 bases, with 10 bases of the junction left unmatched. The germline gives CDR1 SGHTA, CDR2 FQGNSA. The length of the CDR3 is 17 residues. The CDR3 DNA is TGTGCCAGCAGCTCTAGACTAGCGGGAGACGGCGGAGATACGCAGTATTTT. This encodes CASSSRLAGDGGDTQYF. Full variable domain (rest looked up from reference TRBV7-2 and TRBJ2-3): GAGVSQSPSNKVTEKGKDVELRCDPISGHTALYWYRQSLGQGLEFLIYFQGNSAPDKSGLPSDRFSAERTGGSVSTLTIQRTQQEDSAVYLCASSSRLAGDGGDTQYFGPGTRLTVL.

The sample holds many counts of this clonotype. The V and J genes are TRBV2 and TRBJ2-1, with 14 nucleotides matching TRBD2. The length of the CDR3 is 17 residues. Trimming at V came to 5 bases and at J to 3 bases, leaving 6 bases not matched to a gene. The V gene's germline CDR1 is SNHLY and CDR2 FYNNEI. The CDR3 reads CASSYSGLAGVYNEQFF. As DNA, the CDR3 is TGTGCCAGCAGTTACTCGGGACTAGCGGGGGTCTACAATGAGCAGTTCTTC. Together with reference TRBV2 and TRBJ2-1, the CDR3 gives the full variable domain: EPEVTQTPSHQVTQMGQEVILRCVPISNHLYFYWYRQILGQKVEFLVSFYNNEISEKSEIFDDQFSVERPDGSNFTLKIRSTKLEDSAMYFCASSYSGLAGVYNEQFFGPGTRLTVL.

A remark on this clonotype: The junction differs from germline at one of its ends, possibly a read error. The rearrangement uses TRBV6-5 and TRBJ1-1; the D is unclear. In germline, CDR1 is MNHEY, CDR2 SVGAGI. The CDR3 is made up of 13 amino acids. CDR3 in DNA: TGTGCCAGCAGTTACATGGAGAACACTGAAACTTTCTTT. It specifies CASSYMENTETFF.

The chain has TRBV6-2 or TRBV6-3 and TRBJ1-1, with 8 positions matching TRBD1. CDR1 is MNHEY and CDR2 is SVGEGT in the germline V gene. The CDR3 spans 13 residues. Trimming cost V 4 bases and J 6 bases; bases outside gene matches: 4. The CDR3 DNA reads TGTGCCAGCAGTTTCTCGACAGGGGCTGAAGCTTTCTTT. Its translation: CASSFSTGAEAFF.

Within the sample, this clonotype is large. The chain employs TRBV30 and TRBJ1-1; D is perhaps TRBD1 (6 bases). Looked up from germline, CDR1 is GTSNPN and CDR2 is SVGIG (reference sequence). V was cut by 3 bases and J by 6 bases, with 14 bases left in between. This CDR3 contains 13 residues. CDR3 sequence: CAWREQTGPEAFF. CDR3 nucleotides: TGTGCCTGGAGAGAACAGACAGGCCCTGAAGCTTTCTTT.

This clonotype was observed a few times. The chain is built from TRBV12-3 or TRBV12-4 and TRBJ2-1, with TRBD1 identical over 11 bases. Germline trimming cut 5 bases from V and 7 bases from J; bases unmatched to any gene: 7. The CDR3 has 15 amino acids. DNA for the CDR3: TGTGCCAGCAGTCCCGGACAGGGGGCGACAAATGAGCAGTTCTTC. Residues: CASSPGQGATNEQFF.

In its sample, this clonotype was seen many times. V gene TRBV20-1 combines with J gene TRBJ1-1; 8 bases are a match to TRBD1. The junction had 10 bases not matched to a gene; V was cut back by 5 bases and J by 2 bases. Germline CDR1 is DFQATT and CDR2 is SNEGSKA (reference sequence). The CDR3 has 15 residues. CDR3 DNA: TGCAGTGCTGGAAGGACAGGGCGGTCTAACACTGAAGCTTTCTTT. Translated: CSAGRTGRSNTEAFF.

As regards this clonotype: This may arise from a read error, as a much more abundant clone is one base away. The V gene is TRBV29-1, the J gene TRBJ2-1; D is undetermined. Trimming removed 6 bases from V and 7 bases from J, with 10 bases in between. Germline CDR1 SQVTM, CDR2 ANQGSEA. This CDR3 is 11 amino acids long. The CDR3 bases are TGCAGCGTGCTGCGCTGGAATGAGCAGTTCTTC. This sequence encodes CSVLRWNEQFF.

By frequency in the sample, this clonotype is medium-sized. The V gene is TRBV20-1, the J gene TRBJ2-1; D unresolved. The V end lost 3 bases, the J end lost 6 bases, and 3 bases lay between the germline ends. Germline-derived CDR1 and CDR2 are DFQATT and SNEGSKA (reference sequence). The CDR3 is made up of 10 amino acids. CDR3 sequence (DNA): TGCAGTGCTAGCCTCAATGAGCAGTTCTTC. Translated, it gives CSASLNEQFF.